This is a list of T cell receptor beta chains from one sample in a study of T cell responses to AZD1222 COVID-19 vaccine. Assay used: immunoSEQ multiplex PCR; TCRdb lists only in-frame clones, some missing. This table has about 270,000 clones, 90% to 95% appearing once. The source was peripheral blood, collected 28 days after the second AZD1222 dose. The receptors originated from an adult who received the AZD1222 COVID-19 vaccine. CDR3s leave out the opening cysteine and the closing phenylalanine or tryptophan. The order of the fields is V gene, J gene, CDR3 protein.

v_gene: TRBV19; j_gene: TRBJ2-7; CDR3aa: ASSAAWAEAYEQY
v_gene: TRBV9; j_gene: TRBJ2-1; CDR3aa: ASSGTSGPYNEQF
v_gene: TRBV7-9; j_gene: TRBJ2-1; CDR3aa: ASSFGTSNEQF
v_gene: TRBV15; j_gene: TRBJ1-1; CDR3aa: ATSRDIQGKRNTEAF
v_gene: TRBV2; j_gene: TRBJ2-7; CDR3aa: ASRLYEQY
v_gene: TRBV19; j_gene: TRBJ1-5; CDR3aa: ASSIHPGVLMGNQPQH
v_gene: TRBV28; j_gene: TRBJ2-7; CDR3aa: ASSVNLGQY
v_gene: TRBV27; j_gene: TRBJ2-2; CDR3aa: ASSLWGEAGGAPNTGELF
v_gene: TRBV5-1; j_gene: TRBJ2-5; CDR3aa: ATRLGGGQETQY
v_gene: TRBV18; j_gene: TRBJ1-6; CDR3aa: ASSPGSWDNSPLH
v_gene: TRBV3-1/TRBV3-2; j_gene: TRBJ2-5; CDR3aa: ASSQRANQETQY
v_gene: TRBV15; j_gene: TRBJ1-2; CDR3aa: ATSRGNPIGYT
v_gene: TRBV2; j_gene: TRBJ1-6; CDR3aa: ASRADRVNNSPLH
v_gene: TRBV6-5; j_gene: TRBJ2-5; CDR3aa: ASRLEETQY
v_gene: TRBV27; j_gene: TRBJ2-2; CDR3aa: ASSFRQNTGELF
v_gene: TRBV6-5; j_gene: TRBJ1-1; CDR3aa: ASRPGTGNTEAF
v_gene: TRBV7-9; j_gene: TRBJ2-3; CDR3aa: ASAARGRSTDTQY
v_gene: TRBV3-1/TRBV3-2; j_gene: TRBJ2-4; CDR3aa: ASSQEGGDIQY
v_gene: TRBV28; j_gene: TRBJ2-3; CDR3aa: ASSSPQGAREDTQY
v_gene: TRBV5-6; j_gene: TRBJ1-4; CDR3aa: ASSHGGVGEKLF
v_gene: TRBV19; j_gene: TRBJ1-2; CDR3aa: ASSMEDRGTGYT
v_gene: TRBV19; j_gene: TRBJ2-2; CDR3aa: ASRGQGFTGELF
v_gene: TRBV27; j_gene: TRBJ1-1; CDR3aa: ASSPSLGDWDTEAF
v_gene: TRBV5-1; j_gene: TRBJ1-1; CDR3aa: ASSSRTGGTEAF
v_gene: TRBV25-1; j_gene: TRBJ2-7; CDR3aa: ASSETAGGPGEQY
v_gene: TRBV7-9; j_gene: TRBJ2-7; CDR3aa: ASSLASGNEQY
v_gene: TRBV15; j_gene: TRBJ1-3; CDR3aa: ATSRDYRAGNTIY
v_gene: TRBV28; j_gene: TRBJ2-7; CDR3aa: ASSGYEQY
v_gene: TRBV21-1; j_gene: TRBJ2-3; CDR3aa: ASSESSTDTQY
v_gene: TRBV18; j_gene: TRBJ1-5; CDR3aa: ASSPSERQVRNQPQH
v_gene: TRBV6-6; j_gene: TRBJ2-3; CDR3aa: ASSSKGLRTDTQY
v_gene: TRBV7-9; j_gene: TRBJ2-5; CDR3aa: ASRGQGGETQY
v_gene: TRBV20-1; j_gene: TRBJ1-1; CDR3aa: SARVNTEAF
v_gene: TRBV2; j_gene: TRBJ2-3; CDR3aa: ASSPSPLAGLTDTQY
v_gene: TRBV6-7; j_gene: TRBJ1-2; CDR3aa: ASSIEEYGYT
v_gene: TRBV28; j_gene: TRBJ2-3; CDR3aa: ASSLLGQGRGNTQY
v_gene: TRBV5-4; j_gene: TRBJ2-4; CDR3aa: ASSLVGGGPKNIQY
v_gene: TRBV15; j_gene: TRBJ2-7; CDR3aa: ATSTAYYEQY
v_gene: TRBV6-5; j_gene: TRBJ1-2; CDR3aa: ASSYSRQGNYGYT
v_gene: TRBV2; j_gene: TRBJ2-5; CDR3aa: ASSLHSGPGASQY
v_gene: TRBV5-5; j_gene: TRBJ2-2; CDR3aa: ASSLSALNTGELF
v_gene: TRBV7-8; j_gene: TRBJ1-2; CDR3aa: ASSSASDRRGYGYT
v_gene: TRBV27; j_gene: TRBJ2-7; CDR3aa: ATGRYEQY